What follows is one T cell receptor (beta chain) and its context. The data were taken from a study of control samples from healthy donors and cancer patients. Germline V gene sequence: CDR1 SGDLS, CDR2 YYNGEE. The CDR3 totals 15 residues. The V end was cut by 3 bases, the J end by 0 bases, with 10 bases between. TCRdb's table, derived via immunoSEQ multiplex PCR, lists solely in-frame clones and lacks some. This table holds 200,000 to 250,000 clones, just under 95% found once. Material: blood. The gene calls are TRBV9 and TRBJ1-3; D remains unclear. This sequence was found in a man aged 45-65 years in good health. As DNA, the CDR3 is TGTGCCAGCAGCGCCCGTGCGGTCTCTGGAAACACCATATATTTT. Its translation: CASSARAVSGNTIYF.